These 29 T cell receptor beta chains share one sample of origin, sequenced in a study of T cell responses to AZD1222 COVID-19 vaccine. The method was immunoSEQ multiplex PCR; TCRdb's version includes in-frame clones alone and lacks a portion of them. The table shows roughly 100,000 clones, with about 87% occurring only once. This material consisted of peripheral blood, taken on day 0 of AZD1222 vaccination. The source is an adult in good health.

This clone has only one observation. The V and J genes are TRBV19 and TRBJ1-2; D unclear. Germline CDR1 and CDR2: LNHDA and SQIVND (reference sequence). Trimming cost V 4 bases and J 4 bases, with 19 bases left between them. The CDR3 spans 16 residues. The CDR3 spells CASSTGAQASAYGYTF. The DNA of the CDR3 is TGTGCCAGTAGTACGGGTGCGCAGGCGAGTGCCTATGGCTACACCTTC.

The chain employs TRBV27 and TRBJ1-4, with D possibly being TRBD1 (6 bases). Looked up from germline, CDR1 is MNHEY and CDR2 is SMNVEV (reference sequence). The V and J ends lost 6 bases and 0 bases respectively, with 17 bases between them. The CDR3 totals 17 residues. The DNA of the CDR3 is TGTGCCAGCAGAACCGACAGGACCACTGCAACTAATGAAAAACTGTTTTTT. Its translation is CASRTDRTTATNEKLFF.

The chain recombines TRBV4-3 with TRBJ2-3; TRBD2 matches 7 bases. CDR3 length: 16 residues. Germline CDR1 and CDR2: LGHNA and YSLEER. J lost 6 bases, V lost 2 bases, and 11 bases had no gene match. CDR3 bases: TGCGCCAGCAGCCAAATCAACCCGGGGGGTTCGGATACGCAGTATTTT. It translates to CASSQINPGGSDTQYF.

Only one count was recorded for this clone. The chain is built from TRBV12-3 or TRBV12-4 and TRBJ1-2, with D possibly TRBD1 on 5 matching bases. This CDR3 region has 13 residues. Trimming took off 4 bases at V and 7 bases at J, with 13 bases between the two ends. CDR3: CASSWDGGTGYTF. DNA of the CDR3: TGTGCCAGCAGTTGGGACGGTGGCACTGGCTACACCTTC.

The chain employs TRBV11-2 and TRBJ2-1, with 13 positions matching TRBD2. The CDR3 contains 14 residues. Germline V lookup: CDR1 SGHAT, CDR2 FQNNGV. V was clipped by 5 bases and J by 9 bases; unmatched bases: 4. CDR3 sequence: CASSRTSGGGEQFF. The CDR3, as DNA: TGTGCCAGCAGCCGGACTAGCGGGGGCGGTGAGCAGTTCTTC.

This clone was detected once. This rearrangement joins TRBV5-1 to TRBJ1-2, with TRBD1 as a possible D gene (5 bases). The CDR3 runs to 14 residues. Germline V gene lookup returns CDR1 SGHRS and CDR2 YFSETQ. V dropped 3 bases and J dropped 4 bases, with 13 bases sitting between them. This CDR3 reads CASSWDVRTYGYTF. CDR3 DNA: TGCGCCAGCAGCTGGGACGTTCGCACCTATGGCTACACCTTC. Filled out from reference TRBV5-1 and TRBJ1-2, the complete variable domain reads KAGVTQTPRYLIKTRGQQVTLSCSPISGHRSVSWYQQTPGQGLQFLFEYFSETQRNKGNFPGRFSGRQFSNSRSEMNVSTLELGDSALYLCASSWDVRTYGYTFGSGTRLTVV.

The chain couples TRBV12-5 to TRBJ1-6; D might be TRBD1 (6 bases). This CDR3 is 14 amino acids long. Looked up from germline, CDR1 is LGHNT and CDR2 is FRNRAP. The V and J ends lost 2 bases and 5 bases respectively, with 7 bases between them. CDR3 region: CASGLRGDNSPLHF. Written as DNA, the CDR3 is TGTGCTAGTGGTTTGAGGGGGGATAATTCACCCCTCCACTTT. The variable domain in full, with the rest retrieved from reference TRBV12-5 and TRBJ1-6, is DARVTQTPRHKVTEMGQEVTMRCQPILGHNTVFWYRQTMMQGLELLAYFRNRAPLDDSGMPKDRFSAEMPDATLATLKIQPSEPRDSAVYFCASGLRGDNSPLHFGNGTRLTVT.

The rearrangement joins TRBV19 to TRBJ2-3; D call uncertain. Trimming pared 3 bases from V and 2 bases from J, leaving 12 bases between. Germline assignment: CDR1 LNHDA and CDR2 SQIVND (reference sequence). This CDR3 has 15 residues. The CDR3 DNA follows: TGTGCCAGTAGTATCAGGTTCTTACTCACAGATACGCAGTATTTT. It is translated as CASSIRFLLTDTQYF.

This chain uses TRBV27 with TRBJ2-1, with TRBD2 matching over 10 bases. The germline V gene encodes CDR1 MNHEY and CDR2 SMNVEV (reference sequence). The CDR3 length is 14 residues. With V trimmed by 7 bases and J by 7 bases, 7 bases remained unmatched. This chain's CDR3 is CASTLAGVLNEQFF. The CDR3 region has the DNA TGTGCCAGCACCCTAGCGGGGGTATTAAATGAGCAGTTCTTC.

The V gene is TRBV15, the J gene TRBJ2-1; TRBD1 aligns across 12 bases. J was trimmed by 0 bases and V by 9 bases; bases with no gene match: 6. The germline CDR1 and CDR2 sequences are LNHNV and YYDKDF (reference sequence). The CDR3 contains 16 residues. The chain's CDR3 is CATGQGALSSYNEQFF. CDR3 nucleotides: TGTGCCACGGGACAGGGGGCATTAAGCTCCTACAATGAGCAGTTCTTC. The entire variable domain, with the rest obtained from reference TRBV15 and TRBJ2-1, is as follows: DAMVIQNPRYQVTQFGKPVTLSCSQTLNHNVMYWYQQKSSQAPKLLFHYYDKDFNNEADTPDNFQSRRPNTSFCFLDIRSPGLGDTAMYLCATGQGALSSYNEQFFGPGTRLTVL.

This sequence joins TRBV12-5 and TRBJ2-1, with D unresolved. CDR3 size: 12 residues. Trimming left V 6 bases short and J 6 bases short, with 9 bases between. The germline V gene has CDR1 LGHNT and CDR2 FRNRAP. The CDR3 here is CASGTTANEQFF. CDR3 coding DNA: TGTGCTAGTGGAACGACGGCCAATGAGCAGTTCTTC.

The rearrangement uses TRBV19 and TRBJ2-5; TRBD2 is a possible D gene (7 bases). Germline-derived CDR1 and CDR2 are LNHDA and SQIVND (reference sequence). Trimming pared 4 bases from V and 5 bases from J, leaving 23 bases between. This CDR3 has 17 amino acids. CDR3 in DNA: TGTGCCAGTAGTAAAGGGGGGCGGACTAGTAGTATGGAGACCCAGTACTTC. This gives the protein CASSKGGRTSSMETQYF.

This clone was counted between two and nine times. The rearrangement uses TRBV2 and TRBJ1-1; D unresolved. Germline CDR1 SNHLY, CDR2 FYNNEI. The CDR3 extends over 13 amino acids. Trimming stripped 3 bases from V and 5 bases from J, with 10 bases between. The CDR3 DNA sequence: TGTGCCAGCAGTGATATGGGAGAAACTGAAGCTTTCTTT. Its translation is CASSDMGETEAFF.

The chain joins TRBV18 to TRBJ1-1; maybe TRBD1 (6 bases). The V and J ends lost 5 bases and 0 bases respectively, with 16 bases between them. The CDR3 totals 16 residues. Germline CDR1 and CDR2: KGHSH and LQKENI. The DNA for the CDR3 is TGTGCCAGCTCAAATTCATTCGGACAGATGAACACTGAAGCTTTCTTT. This gives the protein CASSNSFGQMNTEAFF.

This chain uses TRBV3-1 (or the pseudogene TRBV3-2) with TRBJ1-2, with D tentatively TRBD1 (5 bases). The CDR3 has 12 amino acids. The germline V and J ends were trimmed by 3 bases and 8 bases, with 10 bases remaining between them. Germline CDR1 and CDR2: LGHDT and YNNKEL (reference sequence). The DNA for the CDR3 is TGTGCCAGCAGCCAGGGGGTAAAGGGCTACACCTTC. Its protein product is CASSQGVKGYTF.

The gene calls are TRBV7-8 and TRBJ2-7, with 12 bases aligning to TRBD2. The CDR3 spans 18 residues. Unmatched junction bases numbered 14, after V lost 5 bases and J lost 3 bases. Per germline, CDR1 SGHVS and CDR2 FQNEAQ. The CDR3 bases are TGTGCCAGCAGCCCAGGGTTGGGGCTAGCGGGAGGGGGCTACGAGCAGTACTTC. It codes for CASSPGLGLAGGGYEQYF.

This rearrangement joins TRBV4-3 to TRBJ1-1; maybe TRBD1 (5 bases). The V end lost 1 base, the J end lost 4 bases, and 10 bases lay between the germline ends. CDR1 and CDR2 (germline): LGHNA, YSLEER. This CDR3 is built from 14 residues. The CDR3 spells CASSQGVGGTEAFF. CDR3 sequence (DNA): TGCGCCAGCAGCCAAGGGGTCGGGGGCACTGAAGCTTTCTTT.

The chain employs TRBV5-5 and TRBJ2-7; possibly TRBD1 for D (5 bases). The CDR3 runs 17 residues. Trimming pared 4 bases from V and 6 bases from J, leaving 26 bases between. Germline loops: CDR1 SGHKS, CDR2 YYEKEE (reference sequence). This CDR3 is CASSPRHLDRQGAEQYF. The CDR3 nucleotides read TGTGCCAGCAGCCCAAGACACTTGGATAGGCAAGGGGCCGAGCAGTACTTC.

This chain connects TRBV6-6 to TRBJ1-1, with 7 bases fitting TRBD1. This CDR3 spans 15 amino acids. Unmatched junction bases numbered 5, after V lost 4 bases and J lost 0 bases. CDR1 and CDR2 (germline): MNHNY, SVGAGI (reference sequence). CDR3 loop: CASSSPGQMNTEAFF. DNA for the CDR3: TGTGCCAGCAGTTCCCCGGGACAGATGAACACTGAAGCTTTCTTT.

This clone has just a few counts. The chain carries TRBV7-2 and TRBJ1-5; D not certain. Germline V lookup: CDR1 SGHTA, CDR2 FQGNSA. The CDR3 contains 13 residues. With 7 bases removed from V and 7 bases from J, the gap between germline ends came to 14 bases. In DNA form, the CDR3 reads TGTGCCAGCAACCTTTACGGGAACCAGCCCCAGCATTTT. It is translated as CASNLYGNQPQHF. Supplemented by reference TRBV7-2 and TRBJ1-5, the full variable domain reads GAGVSQSPSNKVTEKGKDVELRCDPISGHTALYWYRQSLGQGLEFLIYFQGNSAPDKSGLPSDRFSAERTGGSVSTLTIQRTQQEDSAVYLCASNLYGNQPQHFGDGTRLSIL.

The CDR3 DNA reads TGTGCCAGCAGCACCGGACAGGGACCGAATGAAAAACTGTTTTTT. Its protein is CASSTGQGPNEKLFF. The chain combines TRBV7-9 with TRBJ1-4, with 8 bases fitting TRBD1. The length of the CDR3 is 15 residues. J lost 5 bases, V lost 5 bases, and 7 bases had no gene match. CDR1 SEHNR and CDR2 FQNEAQ come from the germline V gene (reference sequence). The full variable domain, its missing parts supplied by reference TRBV7-9 and TRBJ1-4, is DTGVSQNPRHKITKRGQNVTFRCDPISEHNRLYWYRQTLGQGPEFLTYFQNEAQLEKSRLLSDRFSAERPKGSFSTLEIQRTEQGDSAMYLCASSTGQGPNEKLFFGSGTQLSVL.

This chain uses TRBV3-1 (or the pseudogene TRBV3-2) with TRBJ2-5, with 9 bases identical to TRBD2. Per germline, CDR1 LGHDT and CDR2 YNNKEL (reference sequence). The CDR3 has 15 residues. V shed 3 bases and J 3 bases; nucleotides not matched to a gene: 5. The CDR3, as DNA: TGTGCCAGCAGCCAGGCTAGCGGGATTAAAGAGACCCAGTACTTC. Amino acids: CASSQASGIKETQYF.

The rearrangement uses TRBV9 and TRBJ1-6, with D unclear. The length of the CDR3 is 13 residues. From germline, CDR1 is SGDLS and CDR2 YYNGEE. V was shortened by 4 bases and J by 4 bases, with 6 bases between the two germline ends. The DNA for the CDR3 is TGTGCCAGCAGCCCGGCATATAATTCACCCCTCCACTTT. It is translated as CASSPAYNSPLHF.

This clone was counted only a few times. The chain joins TRBV28 to TRBJ1-5; D gene uncertain. The V end lost 7 bases, the J end lost 1 base, and 8 bases lay between the germline ends. Per the germline V gene, CDR1 is MDHEN and CDR2 is SYDVKM. This CDR3 comprises 13 residues. The CDR3 sequence is CASNWRSNQPQHF. Written as DNA, the CDR3 is TGTGCCAGCAATTGGAGGAGCAATCAGCCCCAGCATTTT. Looking up the rest from reference TRBV28 and TRBJ1-5 gives the full variable domain: DVKVTQSSRYLVKRTGEKVFLECVQDMDHENMFWYRQDPGLGLRLIYFSYDVKMKEKGDIPEGYSVSREKKERFSLILESASTNQTSMYLCASNWRSNQPQHFGDGTRLSIL.

The sample holds one count of this clone. This chain connects TRBV7-9 to TRBJ2-3; no reliable D call. The CDR3 loop spans 13 amino acids. Trimming removed 1 base at V and 5 bases at J, with 7 bases between. CDR1 and CDR2 from the germline V gene are SEHNR and FQNEAQ (reference sequence). The CDR3 coding sequence is TGTGCCAGCAGCTTAGGGGATCGAGATACGCAGTATTTT. Its protein is CASSLGDRDTQYF.

This clone was detected only once. CDR3 sequence (DNA): TGTGCCAGTAGTATAGAAAGTGCGGCAGGGCTTGGCTATGGCTACACCTTC. Its translation is CASSIESAAGLGYGYTF. The gene calls are TRBV19 and TRBJ1-2, with a possible D match to TRBD1 (5 bases). CDR1 is LNHDA and CDR2 is SQIVND in the germline V gene (reference sequence). This CDR3 spans 17 amino acids. The V end lost 0 bases, the J end lost 4 bases, and 18 bases lay between the germline ends.

This clone occurred once. This chain uses TRBV24-1 with TRBJ1-6; unclear D gene. Germline V gene lookup returns CDR1 KGHDR and CDR2 SFDVKD. This CDR3 spans 13 amino acids. Trimming cost V 7 bases and J 7 bases, with 10 bases left between them. The DNA for the CDR3 is TGTGCCACCAGAAAGGACGGAAATTCACCCCTCCACTTT. Amino acid sequence: CATRKDGNSPLHF.

The chain links TRBV5-6 to TRBJ2-3; D gene unclear. Trimming took 0 bases from V and 4 from J, leaving 6 bases between them. Germline V CDR1 and CDR2: SGHDT, YYEEEE. The CDR3 runs 13 residues. The CDR3 here is CASSLGSSDTQYF. CDR3 bases: TGTGCCAGCAGCTTGGGTTCATCAGATACGCAGTATTTT.

The chain employs TRBV6-2 or TRBV6-3 and TRBJ2-7; 11 nucleotides line up with TRBD2. The germline V gene has CDR1 MNHEY and CDR2 SVGEGT. The CDR3 length is 16 residues. The J segment lost 6 bases and the V segment lost 4 bases, leaving 11 bases of the junction unmatched. DNA for the CDR3: TGTGCCAGCAGTTCCTATATAGCGGGAGGGCCTAGCGAGCAGTACTTC. Amino acid sequence: CASSSYIAGGPSEQYF.